The rows below give T cell receptor beta chains drawn from one sample of a study of blood T cell repertoires in COVID-19. Profiling relied on immunoSEQ multiplex PCR, and the TCRdb table lists in-frame clones only, not all of them. The sample records about 97,000 clones, approximately 84% being singletons. Sequencing was done on a sample of peripheral blood. The source is a middle-aged man with active or convalescent COVID-19. The CDR3 runs from the conserved cysteine through the conserved F or W. Each record gives: J gene, clone size, V gene, D gene, CDR3 protein, CDR3 DNA. The D gene is left open where the match is weak. Some rows mark clone size as missing; the rest say once, few, many or name a class of expanded clone.

TRBJ1-2,-,TRBV19,-,CASTSGPGGRDGYTF,TGTGCCAGTACCTCTGGGCCCGGGGGTAGGGATGGCTACACCTTC
TRBJ1-6,few,TRBV6-5,-,CASSRFNSPLHF,TGTGCCAGCAGTCGGTTCAATTCACCCCTCCACTTT
TRBJ2-5,-,TRBV29-1,TRBD1,CSVDQGAGETQYF,TGCAGCGTTGATCAGGGGGCAGGGGAGACCCAGTACTTC
TRBJ2-7,-,TRBV6-5,TRBD1,CASSPGTGVHEQYF,TGTGCCAGCAGCCCCGGGACAGGGGTCCACGAGCAGTACTTC
TRBJ2-3,-,TRBV11-2,-,CASSPGTDTQYF,TGTGCCAGCAGCCCGGGCACAGATACGCAGTATTTT
TRBJ1-4,-,TRBV30,TRBD1,CATGGEKLFF,TGTGCCACAGGGGGGGAAAAACTGTTTTTT
TRBJ2-7,-,TRBV5-6,-,CASSWGQGSTYEQYF,TGTGCCAGCAGCTGGGGCCAGGGAAGTACCTACGAGCAGTACTTC
TRBJ1-1,-,TRBV7-2,-,CASSRQRNTEAFF,TGTGCCAGCAGCAGACAGCGGAACACTGAAGCTTTCTTT
TRBJ2-5,-,TRBV29-1,-,CSSLGGQETQYF,TGCAGCAGTTTAGGGGGACAAGAGACCCAGTACTTC
TRBJ1-2,-,TRBV4-1,-,CASSQEPKGAYYGYTF,TGCGCCAGCAGCCAAGAACCTAAAGGGGCGTACTATGGCTACACCTTC
TRBJ1-6,-,TRBV6-2/TRBV6-3,TRBD1,CASTPIQGNSPLHF,TGTGCCAGCACCCCCATACAGGGGAATTCACCCCTCCACTTT
TRBJ2-2,-,TRBV7-2,TRBD2,CASSLVLAGAPGELFF,TGTGCCAGCAGCTTAGTCCTAGCGGGGGCTCCCGGGGAGCTGTTTTTT
TRBJ1-2,-,TRBV30,-,CAWTLDRYGYTF,TGTGCCTGGACCCTCGATAGATATGGCTACACCTTC
TRBJ1-1,-,TRBV12-3/TRBV12-4,-,CASSYRAEAFF,TGTGCCAGCAGTTACAGGGCGGAAGCTTTCTTT
TRBJ1-4,-,TRBV12-3/TRBV12-4,TRBD1,CASRRQGSEKLFF,TGTGCCAGCAGAAGACAGGGGAGTGAAAAACTGTTTTTT
TRBJ1-4,-,TRBV5-1,-,CASSLDPYREKDEKLFF,TGCGCCAGCAGCTTGGATCCCTACAGGGAAAAGGATGAAAAACTGTTTTTT
TRBJ2-5,few,TRBV5-4,TRBD1,CASSSAGQGRKETQYF,TGTGCCAGCAGCTCCGCCGGACAGGGTAGAAAAGAGACCCAGTACTTC
TRBJ2-1,-,TRBV11-2,TRBD2,CASSLGTGGGYNEQFF,TGTGCCAGCAGCTTAGGGACGGGCGGGGGCTACAATGAGCAGTTCTTC
TRBJ1-3,-,TRBV7-9,-,CASSLAGGRNTIYF,TGTGCCAGCAGCTTAGCCGGGGGGAGAAACACCATATATTTT
TRBJ2-5,-,TRBV29-1,-,CSVEMPGVQETQYF,TGCAGCGTTGAAATGCCAGGGGTTCAAGAGACCCAGTACTTC
TRBJ1-1,-,TRBV7-2,-,CASSLVGGTDTEAFF,TGTGCCAGCAGCTTAGTCGGCGGGACGGACACTGAAGCTTTCTTT
TRBJ1-1,-,TRBV6-2/TRBV6-3,-,CASSSRAGRNTEAFF,TGTGCCAGCAGTAGCCGAGCAGGCCGGAACACTGAAGCTTTCTTT
TRBJ2-5,-,TRBV18,-,CASSPVGNQETQYF,TGTGCCAGCTCACCAGTTGGCAACCAAGAGACCCAGTACTTC
TRBJ1-1,few,TRBV3-1/TRBV3-2,TRBD1,CASSQMTGGTEAFF,TGTGCCAGCAGCCAAATGACAGGGGGCACTGAAGCTTTCTTT
TRBJ2-7,-,TRBV19,TRBD2,CASSPGTSSLVNRYEQYF,TGTGCCAGTAGTCCGGGGACTAGTTCCCTCGTCAACCGCTACGAGCAGTACTTC
TRBJ1-2,-,TRBV19,TRBD1,CASSIRGRNYGYTF,TGTGCCAGTAGTATAAGGGGGCGTAACTATGGCTACACCTTC
TRBJ2-1,-,TRBV20-1,TRBD2,CSASGLKGGDTEQFF,TGCAGTGCTAGTGGACTCAAGGGAGGGGATACTGAGCAGTTCTTC
TRBJ1-3,few,TRBV19,-,CASSSRSSSRGNTIYF,TGTGCCAGTAGTAGCCGATCGTCTTCGAGGGGAAACACCATATATTTT
TRBJ2-5,-,TRBV7-7,-,CASSLDRGETQYF,TGTGCCAGCAGCTTAGATAGGGGAGAGACCCAGTACTTC
TRBJ2-1,-,TRBV5-6,TRBD2,CASSPRGANNEQFF,TGTGCCAGCAGCCCGCGGGGGGCAAACAATGAGCAGTTCTTC
TRBJ2-2,-,TRBV3-1/TRBV3-2,-,CASSQRGATGELFF,TGTGCCAGCAGCCAACGGGGGGCCACCGGGGAGCTGTTTTTT
TRBJ1-6,-,TRBV14,TRBD1,CASSPPGTGTSPLHF,TGTGCCAGCAGCCCACCCGGGACAGGGACTTCACCCCTCCACTTT
TRBJ2-2,-,TRBV6-4,TRBD1,CASSGTSGQATNTGELFF,TGTGCCAGCAGTGGAACCTCGGGACAGGCCACGAACACCGGGGAGCTGTTTTTT
TRBJ1-2,once,TRBV4-3,-,CAPGQIYGYTF,TGCGCCCCCGGACAGATCTATGGCTACACCTTC
TRBJ1-5,-,TRBV12-3/TRBV12-4,-,CASSAIGVQPQHF,TGTGCCAGCAGTGCGATAGGGGTTCAGCCCCAGCATTTT
TRBJ1-3,-,TRBV6-5,-,CASSSQGSGNTIYF,TGTGCCAGCAGTTCTCAGGGGTCAGGAAACACCATATATTTT
TRBJ1-2,once,TRBV10-3,-,CAISESEAYGYTF,TGTGCCATCAGTGAGTCGGAGGCTTATGGCTACACCTTC